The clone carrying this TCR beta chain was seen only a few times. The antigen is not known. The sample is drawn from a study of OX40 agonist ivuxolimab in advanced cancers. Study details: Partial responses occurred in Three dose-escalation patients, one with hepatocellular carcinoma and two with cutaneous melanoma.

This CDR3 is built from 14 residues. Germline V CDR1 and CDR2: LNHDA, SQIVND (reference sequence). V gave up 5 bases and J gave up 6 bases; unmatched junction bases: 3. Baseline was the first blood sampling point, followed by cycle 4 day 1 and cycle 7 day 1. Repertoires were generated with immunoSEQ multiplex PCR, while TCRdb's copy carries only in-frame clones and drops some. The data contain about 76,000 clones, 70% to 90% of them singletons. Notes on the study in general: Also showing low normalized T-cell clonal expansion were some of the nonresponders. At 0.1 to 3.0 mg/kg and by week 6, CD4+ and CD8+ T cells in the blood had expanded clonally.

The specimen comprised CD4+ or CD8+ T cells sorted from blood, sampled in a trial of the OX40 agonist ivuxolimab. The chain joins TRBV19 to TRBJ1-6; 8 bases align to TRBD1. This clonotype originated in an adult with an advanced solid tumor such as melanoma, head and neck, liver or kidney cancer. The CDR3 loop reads CASSDRGSNSPLHF. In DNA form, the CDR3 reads TGTGCCAGTAGTGACAGGGGAAGTAATTCACCCCTCCACTTT.